The rows below give T cell receptor beta chains drawn from one sample of a study of blood T cell repertoires in COVID-19. The assay was immunoSEQ multiplex PCR, and TCRdb's table has in-frame clones only and misses some. The profile shows roughly 200,000 clones, 70% to 90% of them singletons. Sequenced input: peripheral blood. These receptors were obtained from a man aged 55 to 70 with acute or convalescent COVID-19. CDR3s include the opening cysteine and the closing phenylalanine or tryptophan. Fields, in order: V gene, J gene, D gene, clone size, CDR3 DNA, CDR3 protein. A D gene is named only where the DNA matches it firmly. Part of the rows lack a size; the others show once, few, many or a class for expanded clones.

v_call: TRBV11-3; j_call: TRBJ2-2; d_call: -; clone_size: -; cdr3_nt: TGTGCCAGCAGCTTTTTCGGAGGCTCGGCCGGGGAGCTGTTTTTT; cdr3_aa: CASSFFGGSAGELFF
v_call: TRBV24-1; j_call: TRBJ2-5; d_call: TRBD1; clone_size: -; cdr3_nt: TGTGCCACCAGTGATTTTCAGGGGGCGTCTCATCCCGAGACCCAGTACTTC; cdr3_aa: CATSDFQGASHPETQYF
v_call: TRBV7-2; j_call: TRBJ2-3; d_call: TRBD2; clone_size: -; cdr3_nt: TGTGCCAGCAGCTTTAGCGGGACTAGCACAGATACGCAGTATTTT; cdr3_aa: CASSFSGTSTDTQYF
v_call: TRBV3-1/TRBV3-2; j_call: TRBJ1-1; d_call: -; clone_size: -; cdr3_nt: TGTGCCAGCAGCCAGGAGGGGGGGACTGAAGCTTTCTTT; cdr3_aa: CASSQEGGTEAFF
v_call: TRBV29-1; j_call: TRBJ1-2; d_call: -; clone_size: -; cdr3_nt: TGCAGCTCACAGGGTCTCAGGGATGGCTACACCTTC; cdr3_aa: CSSQGLRDGYTF
v_call: TRBV5-1; j_call: TRBJ2-7; d_call: TRBD1; clone_size: -; cdr3_nt: TGCGCCAGCAACCTGGGGACAGGGTCCTACGAGCAGTACTTC; cdr3_aa: CASNLGTGSYEQYF
v_call: TRBV12-3/TRBV12-4; j_call: TRBJ1-2; d_call: -; clone_size: -; cdr3_nt: TGTGCCAGCCGACTCATTCCTAACTATGGCTACACCTTC; cdr3_aa: CASRLIPNYGYTF
v_call: TRBV28; j_call: TRBJ2-2; d_call: -; clone_size: -; cdr3_nt: TGTGCCAGCAGTTTATCGAGGATAACACGGGGGGAGCTGTTTTTT; cdr3_aa: CASSLSRITRGELFF
v_call: TRBV24-1; j_call: TRBJ1-1; d_call: TRBD1; clone_size: once; cdr3_nt: TGTGCCACCAGTGATTCGGCGGACAGGGGAAACACTGAAGCTTTCTTT; cdr3_aa: CATSDSADRGNTEAFF
v_call: TRBV5-1; j_call: TRBJ2-5; d_call: TRBD2; clone_size: -; cdr3_nt: TGCGCCAGCAGCTTGGCTAGCGGGAGGGGAGAGACCCAGTACTTC; cdr3_aa: CASSLASGRGETQYF
v_call: TRBV2; j_call: TRBJ2-5; d_call: TRBD1; clone_size: -; cdr3_nt: TGTGCCAGCAGTCGACAGGGATTAGGCCAAGAGACCCAGTACTTC; cdr3_aa: CASSRQGLGQETQYF
v_call: TRBV11-2; j_call: TRBJ2-1; d_call: -; clone_size: -; cdr3_nt: TGTGCCAGCAGCTTAGGGGGCGGGGTCTACAATGAGCAGTTCTTC; cdr3_aa: CASSLGGGVYNEQFF
v_call: TRBV29-1; j_call: TRBJ2-2; d_call: -; clone_size: -; cdr3_nt: TGCAGCGTCTCCCATAATAGACAGACCGGGGAGCTGTTTTTT; cdr3_aa: CSVSHNRQTGELFF
v_call: TRBV11-1; j_call: TRBJ2-1; d_call: -; clone_size: -; cdr3_nt: TGTGCCAGCAGCCCCCGGGAGCACAATGAGCAGTTCTTC; cdr3_aa: CASSPREHNEQFF
v_call: TRBV11-2; j_call: TRBJ2-1; d_call: -; clone_size: -; cdr3_nt: TGTGCCAGCAGCTTAGATTTAGGCAACCTAGCCCATGAGCAGTTCTTC; cdr3_aa: CASSLDLGNLAHEQFF
v_call: TRBV28; j_call: TRBJ2-1; d_call: TRBD2; clone_size: few; cdr3_nt: TGTGCCAGCAGTTCCCCCGGCGGGAGGTCGAATGAGCAGTTCTTC; cdr3_aa: CASSSPGGRSNEQFF